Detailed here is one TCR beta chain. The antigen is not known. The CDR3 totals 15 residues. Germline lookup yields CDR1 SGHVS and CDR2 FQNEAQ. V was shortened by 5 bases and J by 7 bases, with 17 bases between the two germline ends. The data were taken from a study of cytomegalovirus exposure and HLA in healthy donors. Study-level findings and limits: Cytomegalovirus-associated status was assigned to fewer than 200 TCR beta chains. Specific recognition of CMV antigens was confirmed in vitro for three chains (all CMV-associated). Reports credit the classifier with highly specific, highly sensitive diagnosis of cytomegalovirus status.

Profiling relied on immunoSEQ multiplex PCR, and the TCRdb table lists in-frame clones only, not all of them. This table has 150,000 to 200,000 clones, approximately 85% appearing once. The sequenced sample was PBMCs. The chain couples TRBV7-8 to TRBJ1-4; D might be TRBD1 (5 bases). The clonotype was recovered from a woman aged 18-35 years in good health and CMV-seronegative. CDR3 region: CASSPRTGGIEKLFF. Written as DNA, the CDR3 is TGTGCCAGCAGCCCGAGAACAGGAGGGATTGAAAAACTGTTTTTT.